This T cell receptor (beta chain) is drawn from a study of identical twins. One entry per CDR3 protein, called by TCRdb with MiXCR from the 5' RACE reads. The sample contains under 400,000 distinct CDR3 sequences, roughly 9% of which appear only once. Findings of the study overall: Cord blood beta clonotypes that were abundant carried fewer insertions, and memory repertoires showed no such trend. Twin sharing of out-of-frame TCR alpha was underestimated by models in monozygotic pairs.

Germline V CDR1 and CDR2: KGHDR, SFDVKD. Trimming shortened V by 9 bases and J by 0 bases, and 10 bases separated the two germline ends. The CDR3 consists of 14 residues. Worth noting for this clonotype: No antigen is known for it.

The clonotype originates from a woman between 50 and 59 years old in good health. V gene TRBV24-1 combines with J gene TRBJ2-2; D possibly corresponds to TRBD2 (6 bases). Sequencing was carried out using naive T cells sorted from blood. This CDR3 reads CATGVAANTGELFF. As DNA, the CDR3 is TGTGCCACCGGGGTAGCGGCGAACACCGGGGAGCTGTTTTTT.